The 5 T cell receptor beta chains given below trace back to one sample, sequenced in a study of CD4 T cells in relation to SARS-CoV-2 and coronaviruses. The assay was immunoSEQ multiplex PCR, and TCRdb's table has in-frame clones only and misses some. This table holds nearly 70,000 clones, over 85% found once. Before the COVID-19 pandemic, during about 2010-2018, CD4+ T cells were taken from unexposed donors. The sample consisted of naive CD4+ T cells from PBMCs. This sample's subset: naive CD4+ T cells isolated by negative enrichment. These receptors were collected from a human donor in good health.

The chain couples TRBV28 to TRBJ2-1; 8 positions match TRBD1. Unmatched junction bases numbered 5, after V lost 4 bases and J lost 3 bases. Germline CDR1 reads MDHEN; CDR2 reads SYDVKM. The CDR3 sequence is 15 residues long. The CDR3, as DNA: TGTGCCAGCAGTTCCCCGGGACAGGTCTACAATGAGCAGTTCTTC. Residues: CASSSPGQVYNEQFF.

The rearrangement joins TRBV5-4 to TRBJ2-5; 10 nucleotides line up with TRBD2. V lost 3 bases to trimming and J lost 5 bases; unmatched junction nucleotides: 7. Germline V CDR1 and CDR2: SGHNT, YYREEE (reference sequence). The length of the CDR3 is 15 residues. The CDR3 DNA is TGTGCCAGCAGCTCCCAGCGGGGGGGCTATGAGACCCAGTACTTC. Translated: CASSSQRGGYETQYF.

The CDR3 coding sequence is TGTGCCAGTAGGACGGGACTAGCGGGGGGCAATGAGCAGTTCTTC. Translating it yields CASRTGLAGGNEQFF. The rearrangement uses TRBV19 and TRBJ2-1; 15 nucleotides align to TRBD2. J gave up 6 bases and V 6 bases, and 3 bases lay outside the gene matches. Looked up from germline, CDR1 is LNHDA and CDR2 is SQIVND (reference sequence). This CDR3 comprises 15 residues.

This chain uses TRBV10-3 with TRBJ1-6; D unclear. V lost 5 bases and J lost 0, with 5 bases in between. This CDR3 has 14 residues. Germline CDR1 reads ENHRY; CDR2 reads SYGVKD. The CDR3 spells CAISRTSYNSPLHF. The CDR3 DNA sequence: TGTGCCATCAGTCGAACCTCCTATAATTCACCCCTCCACTTT.

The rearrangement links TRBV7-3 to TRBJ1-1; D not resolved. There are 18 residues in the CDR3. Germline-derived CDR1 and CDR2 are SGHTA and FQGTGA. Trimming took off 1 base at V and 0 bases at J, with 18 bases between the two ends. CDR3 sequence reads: CASSLSRFDGVVNTEAFF. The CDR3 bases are TGTGCCAGCAGCTTAAGTCGTTTCGATGGGGTGGTGAACACTGAAGCTTTCTTT.